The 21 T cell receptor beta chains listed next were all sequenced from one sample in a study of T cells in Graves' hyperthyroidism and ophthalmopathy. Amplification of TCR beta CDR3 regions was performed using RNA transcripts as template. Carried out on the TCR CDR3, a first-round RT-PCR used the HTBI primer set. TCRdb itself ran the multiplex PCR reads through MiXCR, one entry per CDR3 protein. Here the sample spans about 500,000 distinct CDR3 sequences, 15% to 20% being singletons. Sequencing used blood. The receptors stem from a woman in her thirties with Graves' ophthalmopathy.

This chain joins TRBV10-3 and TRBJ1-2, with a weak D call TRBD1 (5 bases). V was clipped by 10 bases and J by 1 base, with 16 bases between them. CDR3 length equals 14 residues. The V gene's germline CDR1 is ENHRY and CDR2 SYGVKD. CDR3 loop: CATGEGRNNYGYTF. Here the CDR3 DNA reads TGTGCCACGGGAGAGGGACGGAATAACTATGGCTACACCTTC.

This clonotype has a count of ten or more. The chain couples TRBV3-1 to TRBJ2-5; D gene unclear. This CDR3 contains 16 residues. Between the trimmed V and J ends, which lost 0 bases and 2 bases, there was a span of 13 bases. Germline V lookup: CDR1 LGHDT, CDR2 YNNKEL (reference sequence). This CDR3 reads CASSQDRLGWQETQYF. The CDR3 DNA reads TGTGCCAGCAGCCAAGATCGGCTGGGGTGGCAAGAGACCCAGTACTTC.

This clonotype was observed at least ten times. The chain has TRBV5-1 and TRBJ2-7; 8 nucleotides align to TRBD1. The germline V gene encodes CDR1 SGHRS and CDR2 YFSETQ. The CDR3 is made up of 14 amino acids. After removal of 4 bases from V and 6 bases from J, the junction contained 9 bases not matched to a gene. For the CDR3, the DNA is TGCGCCAGCAGCCTGGGGCAGGGGGCGGTCGAGCAGTACTTC. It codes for CASSLGQGAVEQYF.

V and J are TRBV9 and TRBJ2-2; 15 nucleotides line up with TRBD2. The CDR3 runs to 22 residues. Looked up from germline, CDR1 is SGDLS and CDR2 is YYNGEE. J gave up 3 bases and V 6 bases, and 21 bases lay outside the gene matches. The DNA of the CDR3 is TGTGCCAGCAATCGACAGGGGCCTGGACTAGCGGGAGGGCCAGCGGACACCGGGGAGCTGTTTTTT. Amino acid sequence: CASNRQGPGLAGGPADTGELFF.

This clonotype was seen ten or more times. The CDR3 coding sequence is TGCAGTGCTAGACCCATCTACAATGAGCAGTTCTTC. Its translation is CSARPIYNEQFF. This chain connects TRBV20-1 to TRBJ2-1; no clear D gene. The CDR3 runs 12 residues. Germline CDR1 reads DFQATT; CDR2 reads SNEGSKA (reference sequence). V was clipped by 2 bases and J by 3 bases, with 5 bases between them.

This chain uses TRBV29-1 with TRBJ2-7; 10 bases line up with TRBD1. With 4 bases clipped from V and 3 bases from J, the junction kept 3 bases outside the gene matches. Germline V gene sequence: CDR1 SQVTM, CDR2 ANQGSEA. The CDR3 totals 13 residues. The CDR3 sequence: CSVGGTGVYEQYF. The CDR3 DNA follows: TGCAGCGTTGGAGGGACAGGGGTCTACGAGCAGTACTTC.

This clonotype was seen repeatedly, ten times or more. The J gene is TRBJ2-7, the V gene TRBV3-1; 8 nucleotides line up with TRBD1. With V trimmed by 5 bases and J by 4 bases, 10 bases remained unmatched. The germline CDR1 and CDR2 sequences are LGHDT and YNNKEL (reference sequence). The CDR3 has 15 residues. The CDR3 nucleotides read TGTGCCAGCAGCGTCGTAGGGACAGGAACGTACGAGCAGTACTTC. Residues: CASSVVGTGTYEQYF.

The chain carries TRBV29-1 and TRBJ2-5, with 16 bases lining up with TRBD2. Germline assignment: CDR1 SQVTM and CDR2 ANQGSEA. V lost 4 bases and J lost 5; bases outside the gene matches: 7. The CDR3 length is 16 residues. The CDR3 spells CSVGGTSGRASETQYF. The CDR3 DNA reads TGCAGCGTTGGGGGGACTAGCGGGAGGGCCTCCGAGACCCAGTACTTC.

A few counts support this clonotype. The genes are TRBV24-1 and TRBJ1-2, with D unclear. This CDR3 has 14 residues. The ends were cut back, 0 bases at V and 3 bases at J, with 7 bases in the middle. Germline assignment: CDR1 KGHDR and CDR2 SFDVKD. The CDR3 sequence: CATSDLDRDYGYTF. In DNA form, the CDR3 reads TGTGCCACCAGTGATTTGGATAGGGACTATGGCTACACCTTC.

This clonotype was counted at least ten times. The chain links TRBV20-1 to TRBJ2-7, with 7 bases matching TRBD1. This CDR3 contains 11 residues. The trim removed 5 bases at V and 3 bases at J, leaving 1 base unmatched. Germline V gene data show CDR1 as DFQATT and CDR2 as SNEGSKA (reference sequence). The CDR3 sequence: CSAGTDYEQYF. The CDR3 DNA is TGCAGTGCTGGGACAGACTACGAGCAGTACTTC.

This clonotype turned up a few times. The CDR3 DNA follows: TGTGCCAGCGGAGGAGAGGGCCTAGCGGGAGGGAAGGACAATGAGCAGTTCTTC. Amino acids: CASGGEGLAGGKDNEQFF. The gene calls are TRBV6-2 or TRBV6-3 and TRBJ2-1; 12 bases fit TRBD2. CDR3 length equals 18 residues. The germline gives CDR1 MNHEY, CDR2 SVGEGT. After removal of 8 bases from V and 5 bases from J, the junction contained 16 bases not matched to a gene.

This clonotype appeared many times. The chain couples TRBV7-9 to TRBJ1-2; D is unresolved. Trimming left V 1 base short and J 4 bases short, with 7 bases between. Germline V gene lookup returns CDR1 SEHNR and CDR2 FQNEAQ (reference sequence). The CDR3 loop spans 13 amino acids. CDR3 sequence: CASSLGAGYGYTF. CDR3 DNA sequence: TGTGCCAGCAGCTTAGGGGCAGGCTATGGCTACACCTTC.

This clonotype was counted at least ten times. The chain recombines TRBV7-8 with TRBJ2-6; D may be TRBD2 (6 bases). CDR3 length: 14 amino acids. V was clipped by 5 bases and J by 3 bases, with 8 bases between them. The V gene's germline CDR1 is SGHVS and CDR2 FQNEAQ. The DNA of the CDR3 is TGTGCCAGCAGCCGGGGGAGTGGGGCCAACGTCCTGACTTTC. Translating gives CASSRGSGANVLTF.

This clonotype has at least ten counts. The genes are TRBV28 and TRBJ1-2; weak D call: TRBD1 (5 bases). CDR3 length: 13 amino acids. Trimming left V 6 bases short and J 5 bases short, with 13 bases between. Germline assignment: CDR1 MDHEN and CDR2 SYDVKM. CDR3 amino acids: CASRQGTVYGYTF. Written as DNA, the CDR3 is TGTGCCAGCAGACAAGGGACGGTTTATGGCTACACCTTC.

The CDR3 spells CATSSDRGMNTEAFF. The CDR3 bases are TGTGCCACCTCCTCGGACAGGGGGATGAACACTGAAGCTTTCTTT. V is TRBV6-2 or TRBV6-3 and J is TRBJ1-1; 10 bases fit TRBD1. The V gene end was trimmed by 10 bases and the J gene end by 0 bases; junction bases not matched to a gene: 8. The CDR3 has 15 residues. The germline gives CDR1 MNHEY, CDR2 SVGEGT.

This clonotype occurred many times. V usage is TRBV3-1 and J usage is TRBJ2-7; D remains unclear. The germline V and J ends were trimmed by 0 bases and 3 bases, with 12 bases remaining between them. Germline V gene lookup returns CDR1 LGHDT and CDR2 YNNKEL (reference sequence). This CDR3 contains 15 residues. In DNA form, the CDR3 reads TGTGCCAGCAGCCAAGATACTTCGGATTTCTACGAGCAGTACTTC. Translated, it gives CASSQDTSDFYEQYF.

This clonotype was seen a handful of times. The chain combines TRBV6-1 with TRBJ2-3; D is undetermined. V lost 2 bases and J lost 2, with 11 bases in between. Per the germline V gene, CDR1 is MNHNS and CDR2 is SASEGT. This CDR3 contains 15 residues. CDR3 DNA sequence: TGTGCCAGCAGTGAAATATGCTGCTACACAGATACGCAGTATTTT. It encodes CASSEICCYTDTQYF.

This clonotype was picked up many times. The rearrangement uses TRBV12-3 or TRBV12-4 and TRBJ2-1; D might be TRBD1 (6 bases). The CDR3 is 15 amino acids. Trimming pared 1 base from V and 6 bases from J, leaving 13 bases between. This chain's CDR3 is CASSLVVGQFNEQFF. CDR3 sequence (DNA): TGTGCCAGCAGTTTAGTAGTCGGACAGTTCAATGAGCAGTTCTTC.

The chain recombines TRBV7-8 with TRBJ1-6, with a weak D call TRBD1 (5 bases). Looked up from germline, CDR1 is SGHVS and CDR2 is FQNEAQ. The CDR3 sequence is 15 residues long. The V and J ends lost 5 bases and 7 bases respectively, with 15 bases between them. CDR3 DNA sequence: TGTGCCAGCAGCCCAAATAGACAGACCAATTCACCCCTCCACTTT. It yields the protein CASSPNRQTNSPLHF.

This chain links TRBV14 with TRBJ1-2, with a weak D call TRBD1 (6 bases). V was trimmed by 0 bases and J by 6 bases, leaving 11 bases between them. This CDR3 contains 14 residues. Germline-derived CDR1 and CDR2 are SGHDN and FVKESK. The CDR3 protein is CASSQDGRGDGYTF. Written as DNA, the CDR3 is TGTGCCAGCAGCCAAGATGGCAGGGGAGATGGCTACACCTTC.

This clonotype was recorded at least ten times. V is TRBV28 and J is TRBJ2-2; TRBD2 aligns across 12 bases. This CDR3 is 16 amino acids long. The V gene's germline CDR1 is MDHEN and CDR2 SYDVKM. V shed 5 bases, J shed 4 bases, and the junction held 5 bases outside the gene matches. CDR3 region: CASSLAGGRGTGELFF. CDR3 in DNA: TGTGCCAGCAGTCTAGCGGGAGGGCGGGGCACCGGGGAGCTGTTTTTT.